This TCR beta chain appears in the sequencing data of a study of human T cells and chemical hapten exposure. Time point noted: patch test 1, 2 weeks after DPC sensitization. Stated treatment: therapeutic diphenylcyclopropenone sensitization with weekly scalp DPC. Points from the study as a whole: There was alopecia in the donors, so their immune response may differ from that of healthy people.

TCRdb processed the RACE reads anew with MiXCR; each CDR3 protein has one entry. Here the sample spans 45,000 to 70,000 distinct CDR3 sequences, about 9.6% being singletons. On this clonotype: Its antigen is not identified.

Germline assignment: CDR1 MNHNS and CDR2 SASEGT. The CDR3 is 16 residues long. The V end lost 8 bases, the J end lost 3 bases, and 21 bases lay between the germline ends. The TCR sequence derives from a woman aged 40 to 50 with alopecia areata. Some clones in this sample may be carry-over from other donors' samples. The genes are TRBV6-1 and TRBJ2-3; D assignment may be TRBD1 or TRBD2 (6 bases each). The source was whole blood, collected in connection with sensitization to the hapten diphenylcyclopropenone (DPC). The CDR3 is CASVRSGTGATDTQYF. The CDR3 bases are TGTGCCAGCGTCCGAAGTGGGACGGGGGCGACAGATACGCAGTATTTT.